This T cell receptor beta chain was captured by sequencing in a study of identical twins. Study-level results: It was cross-sectional statistical analysis, not following the same donors, that the conclusions relied on.

Germline CDR1 reads MGHRA; CDR2 reads YSYEKL. The CDR3 extends over 15 amino acids. V lost 1 base to trimming and J lost 2 bases, with 11 bases between them. This clonotype was seen a handful of times. Its antigen is not known. TCRdb called the 5' RACE reads again in MiXCR, with one record for every CDR3 protein. Counted here are approximately 890,000 distinct CDR3 sequences, approximately 13% occurring once; the ten biggest clones make up around 1.5%. These data were likewise used in another study, on yellow fever vaccine responses in identical twins. As that study records: Twins' vaccine T cell response reportedly seemed partly convergent, partly personalized.

This clonotype was sampled from a woman younger than 35 in good health. The sample comprised PBMCs. The rearrangement links TRBV4-1 to TRBJ1-1; unclear D gene. The CDR3 sequence: CASSQGFTANTEAFF. For the CDR3, the DNA is TGCGCCAGCAGCCAAGGGTTCACAGCAAACACTGAAGCTTTCTTT.